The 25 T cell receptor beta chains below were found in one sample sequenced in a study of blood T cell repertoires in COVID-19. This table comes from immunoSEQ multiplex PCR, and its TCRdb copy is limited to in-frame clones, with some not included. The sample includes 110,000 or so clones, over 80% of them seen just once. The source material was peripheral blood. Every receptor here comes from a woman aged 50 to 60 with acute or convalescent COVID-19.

CDR3 coding DNA: TGTGCCAGCAGTTTAAGCCTCGGTTTGGGCAGCCTGAATCAGCCCCAGCATTTT. It specifies CASSLSLGLGSLNQPQHF. The chain employs TRBV28 and TRBJ1-5; D gene ambiguous. The germline CDR1 and CDR2 sequences are MDHEN and SYDVKM. The CDR3 sequence is 18 residues long. V lost 2 bases, J lost 4 bases, and 21 bases lay in between.

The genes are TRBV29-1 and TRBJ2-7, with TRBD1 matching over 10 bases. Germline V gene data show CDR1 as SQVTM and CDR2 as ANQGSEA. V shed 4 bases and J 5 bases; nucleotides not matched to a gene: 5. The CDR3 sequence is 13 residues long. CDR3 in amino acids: CSVGTGGINEQYF. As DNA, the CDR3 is TGCAGCGTTGGGACAGGGGGAATCAACGAGCAGTACTTC.

The CDR3 loop is CASSWTSGRPGSTFF. In DNA, the CDR3 is TGTGCCAGCAGTTGGACTAGCGGGAGGCCCGGGAGCACGTTCTTC. The chain uses TRBV6-5 and TRBJ2-1; 14 bases are a match to TRBD2. This CDR3 is built from 15 residues. V trimming: 4 bases; J trimming: 15 bases; junction bases outside the gene matches: 11. In germline, CDR1 is MNHEY, CDR2 SVGAGI.

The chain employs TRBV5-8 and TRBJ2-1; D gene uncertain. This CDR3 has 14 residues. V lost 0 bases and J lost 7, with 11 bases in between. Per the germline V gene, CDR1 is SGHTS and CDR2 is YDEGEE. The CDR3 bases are TGTGCCAGCAGCTTGGGGCGGCAGTTGAATGAGCAGTTCTTC. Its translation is CASSLGRQLNEQFF.

The CDR3 here is CASSFGAGVGFNEQFF. CDR3 DNA: TGTGCCAGCAGCTTTGGAGCTGGTGTGGGTTTCAATGAGCAGTTCTTC. The chain joins TRBV7-2 to TRBJ2-1; D not certain. V was pared by 3 bases and J by 6 bases, with 18 bases between. CDR3 length equals 16 residues. Per germline, CDR1 SGHTA and CDR2 FQGNSA.

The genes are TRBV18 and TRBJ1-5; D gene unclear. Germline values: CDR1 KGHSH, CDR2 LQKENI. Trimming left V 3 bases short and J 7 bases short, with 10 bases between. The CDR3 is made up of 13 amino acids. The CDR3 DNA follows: TGTGCCAGCTCACCTAGCCCGCAGCAGCCCCAGCATTTT. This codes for CASSPSPQQPQHF.

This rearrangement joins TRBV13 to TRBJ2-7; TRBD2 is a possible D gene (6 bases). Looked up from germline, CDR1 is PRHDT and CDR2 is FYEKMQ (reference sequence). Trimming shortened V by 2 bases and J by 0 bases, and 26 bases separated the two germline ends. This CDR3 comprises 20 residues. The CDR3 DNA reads TGTGCCAGCAGCTTATTGGGACTGATGAATAGACAGAAGAGCTCCTACGAGCAGTACTTC. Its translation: CASSLLGLMNRQKSSYEQYF.

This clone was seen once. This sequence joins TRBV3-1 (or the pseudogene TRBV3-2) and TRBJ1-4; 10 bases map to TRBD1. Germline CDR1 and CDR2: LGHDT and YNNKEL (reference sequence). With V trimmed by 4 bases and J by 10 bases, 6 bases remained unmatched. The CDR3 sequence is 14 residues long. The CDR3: CASSPGQGIGKLFF. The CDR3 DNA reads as TGTGCCAGCAGCCCGGGACAGGGGATTGGAAAACTGTTTTTT.

The chain's CDR3 is CASSHYQSSGNNEQFF. DNA of the CDR3: TGTGCCAGCAGCCACTACCAATCTAGCGGGAACAATGAGCAGTTCTTC. The chain employs TRBV7-2 and TRBJ2-1, with 9 bases that match TRBD2. CDR1 and CDR2 from the germline V gene are SGHTA and FQGNSA. With V trimmed by 5 bases and J by 5 bases, 10 bases remained unmatched. CDR3 length equals 16 residues.

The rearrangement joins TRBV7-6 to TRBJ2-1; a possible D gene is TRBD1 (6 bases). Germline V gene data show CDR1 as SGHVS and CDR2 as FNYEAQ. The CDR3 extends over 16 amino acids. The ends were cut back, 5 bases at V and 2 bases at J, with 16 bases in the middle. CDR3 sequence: CASSTSRGVAYNEQFF. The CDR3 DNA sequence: TGTGCCAGCAGCACCAGCAGGGGAGTCGCCTACAATGAGCAGTTCTTC.

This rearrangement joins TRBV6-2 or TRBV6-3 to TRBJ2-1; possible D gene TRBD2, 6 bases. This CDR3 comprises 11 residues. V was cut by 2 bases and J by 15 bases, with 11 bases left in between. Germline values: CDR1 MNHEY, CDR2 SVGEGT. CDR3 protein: CASSYAGLWFF. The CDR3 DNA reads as TGTGCCAGCAGTTACGCGGGGTTGTGGTTCTTC.

The CDR3 protein is CASSWGGNTEAFF. The CDR3, as DNA: TGTGCCAGTAGTTGGGGAGGGAACACTGAAGCTTTCTTT. The chain is built from TRBV19 and TRBJ1-1; D is unclear. Germline lookup yields CDR1 LNHDA and CDR2 SQIVND (reference sequence). Trimming took 5 bases from V and 1 from J, leaving 8 bases between them. This CDR3 is 13 amino acids long.

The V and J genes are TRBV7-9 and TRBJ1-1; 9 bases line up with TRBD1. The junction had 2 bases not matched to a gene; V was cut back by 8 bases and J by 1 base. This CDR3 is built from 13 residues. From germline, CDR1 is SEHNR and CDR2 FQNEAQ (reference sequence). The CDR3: CASLGQGNTEAFF. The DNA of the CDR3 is TGTGCCAGCTTGGGACAGGGGAACACTGAAGCTTTCTTT.

The CDR3, as DNA: TGTGCCTGGAGCACAGGGGGCGTTCGTGGCTACACCTTC. This gives the protein CAWSTGGVRGYTF. The rearrangement links TRBV30 to TRBJ1-2; 9 nucleotides match TRBD1. The V gene end was trimmed by 3 bases and the J gene end by 7 bases; junction bases not matched to a gene: 6. This CDR3 spans 13 amino acids. Looked up from germline, CDR1 is GTSNPN and CDR2 is SVGIG (reference sequence).

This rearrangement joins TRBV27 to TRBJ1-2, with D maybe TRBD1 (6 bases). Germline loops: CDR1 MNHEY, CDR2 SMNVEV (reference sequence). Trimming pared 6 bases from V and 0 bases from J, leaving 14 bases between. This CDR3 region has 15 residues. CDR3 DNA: TGTGCCAGCAGCCCTGCCCCAGGGGCTAACTATGGCTACACCTTC. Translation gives CASSPAPGANYGYTF.

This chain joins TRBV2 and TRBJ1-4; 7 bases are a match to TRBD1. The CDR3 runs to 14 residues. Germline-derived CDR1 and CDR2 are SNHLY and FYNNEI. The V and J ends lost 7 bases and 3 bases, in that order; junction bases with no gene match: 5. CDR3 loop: CASMMTGPNEKLFF. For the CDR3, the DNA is TGTGCCAGCATGATGACAGGGCCTAATGAAAAACTGTTTTTT. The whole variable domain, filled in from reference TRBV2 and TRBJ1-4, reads EPEVTQTPSHQVTQMGQEVILRCVPISNHLYFYWYRQILGQKVEFLVSFYNNEISEKSEIFDDQFSVERPDGSNFTLKIRSTKLEDSAMYFCASMMTGPNEKLFFGSGTQLSVL.

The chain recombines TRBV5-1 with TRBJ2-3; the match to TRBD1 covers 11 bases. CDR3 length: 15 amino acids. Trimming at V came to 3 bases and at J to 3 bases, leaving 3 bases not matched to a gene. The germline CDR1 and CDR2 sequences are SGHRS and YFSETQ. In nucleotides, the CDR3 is TGCGCCAGCAGCTCAGGGACAGGGGGGACAGATACGCAGTATTTT. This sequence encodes CASSSGTGGTDTQYF. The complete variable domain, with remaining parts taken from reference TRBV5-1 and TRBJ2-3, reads KAGVTQTPRYLIKTRGQQVTLSCSPISGHRSVSWYQQTPGQGLQFLFEYFSETQRNKGNFPGRFSGRQFSNSRSEMNVSTLELGDSALYLCASSSGTGGTDTQYFGPGTRLTVL.

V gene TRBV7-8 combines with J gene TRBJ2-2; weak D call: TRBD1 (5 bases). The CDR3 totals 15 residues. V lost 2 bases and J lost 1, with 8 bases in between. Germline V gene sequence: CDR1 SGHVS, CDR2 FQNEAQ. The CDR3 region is CASSLRQGNTGELFF. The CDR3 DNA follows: TGTGCCAGCAGCTTACGGCAGGGGAACACCGGGGAGCTGTTTTTT.

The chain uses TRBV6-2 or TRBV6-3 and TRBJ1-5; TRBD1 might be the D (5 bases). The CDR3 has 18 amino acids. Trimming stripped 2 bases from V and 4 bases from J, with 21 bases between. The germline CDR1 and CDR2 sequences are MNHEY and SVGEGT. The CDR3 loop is CASSYPFTGEYLNQPQHF. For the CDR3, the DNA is TGTGCCAGCAGTTACCCTTTCACAGGCGAGTACCTGAATCAGCCCCAGCATTTT.

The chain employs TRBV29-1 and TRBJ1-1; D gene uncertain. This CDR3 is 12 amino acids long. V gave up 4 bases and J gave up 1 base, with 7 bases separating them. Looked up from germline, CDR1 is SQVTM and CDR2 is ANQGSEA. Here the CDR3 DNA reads TGCAGCGTTGTTTCCGGGAACACTGAAGCTTTCTTT. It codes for CSVVSGNTEAFF.

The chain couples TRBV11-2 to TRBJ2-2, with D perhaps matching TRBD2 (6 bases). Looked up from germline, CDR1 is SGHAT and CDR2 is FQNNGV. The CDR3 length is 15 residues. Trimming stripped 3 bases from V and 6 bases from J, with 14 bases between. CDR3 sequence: CASSLSGTPAGELFF. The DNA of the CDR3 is TGTGCCAGCAGCTTGTCGGGGACTCCCGCCGGGGAGCTGTTTTTT.

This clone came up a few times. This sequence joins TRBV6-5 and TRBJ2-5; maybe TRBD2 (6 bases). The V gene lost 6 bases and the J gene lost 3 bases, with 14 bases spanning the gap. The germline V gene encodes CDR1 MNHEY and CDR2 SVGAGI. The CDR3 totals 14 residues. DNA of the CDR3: TGTGCCAGCAGCTTCGGGACTGCCGAAGAGACCCAGTACTTC. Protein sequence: CASSFGTAEETQYF.

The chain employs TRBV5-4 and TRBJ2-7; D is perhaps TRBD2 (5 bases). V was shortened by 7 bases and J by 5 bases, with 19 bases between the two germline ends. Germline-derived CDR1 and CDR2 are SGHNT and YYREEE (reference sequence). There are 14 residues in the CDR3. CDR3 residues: CASAKNGGPDEQYF. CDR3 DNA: TGTGCCAGCGCTAAGAACGGCGGGCCCGACGAGCAGTACTTC.

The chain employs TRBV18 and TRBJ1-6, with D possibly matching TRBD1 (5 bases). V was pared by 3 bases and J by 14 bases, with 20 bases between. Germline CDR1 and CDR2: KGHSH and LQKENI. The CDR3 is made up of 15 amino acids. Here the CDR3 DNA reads TGTGCCAGCTCACCGGCGGGGGGTCCCAAGGTGGCCCTCCACTTT. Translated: CASSPAGGPKVALHF.

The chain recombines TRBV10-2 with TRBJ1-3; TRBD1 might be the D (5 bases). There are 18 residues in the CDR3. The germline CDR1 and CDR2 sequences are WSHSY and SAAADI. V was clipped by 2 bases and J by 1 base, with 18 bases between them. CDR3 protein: CASSEQPGRGFSGNTIYF. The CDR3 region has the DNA TGCGCCAGCAGTGAGCAACCCGGAAGGGGTTTTTCTGGAAACACCATATATTTT.